The clone carrying this T cell receptor beta chain was recorded at least ten times. What it recognizes is unknown. The data were obtained in a study of T cell repertoires in cytomegalovirus infection. Across the study: Matching HLA type, along with CMV infection, was indicated by public TCR beta signatures.

TCRdb used MiXCR to reprocess the reads, holding one entry per CDR3 protein. The table has about 190,000 distinct CDR3 sequences, 8% to 10% seen once; the top ten hold around 4.4%. CDR3 size: 15 residues. Trimming pared 2 bases from V and 4 bases from J, leaving 16 bases between. From germline, CDR1 is DFQATT and CDR2 SNEGSKA (reference sequence). Study-wide results and caveats: Totalled public TCR beta family frequency picked out people who carried CMV plus the relevant HLA. The ex vivo response showed dominance by HLA-C-restricted CMV-specific TCR beta clonotypes.

This sequence originates from a human donor in good health (CMV status not recorded). Some clones in this sample may be carry-over from other donors' samples. The chain carries TRBV20-1 and TRBJ2-3; D may be TRBD2 (5 bases). Sequencing was performed on PBMCs. The CDR3 here is CSARKGVSGADTQYF. Here the CDR3 DNA reads TGCAGTGCTAGAAAGGGAGTCAGTGGGGCAGATACGCAGTATTTT.